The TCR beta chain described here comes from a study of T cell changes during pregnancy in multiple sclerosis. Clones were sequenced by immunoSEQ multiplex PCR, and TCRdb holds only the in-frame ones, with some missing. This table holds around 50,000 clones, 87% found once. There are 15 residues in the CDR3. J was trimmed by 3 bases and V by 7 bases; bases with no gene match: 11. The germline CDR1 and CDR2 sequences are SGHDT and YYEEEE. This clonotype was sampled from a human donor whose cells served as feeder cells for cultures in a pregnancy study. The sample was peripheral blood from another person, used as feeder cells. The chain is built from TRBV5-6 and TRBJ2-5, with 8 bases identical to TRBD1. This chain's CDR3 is CASGRGRWVEETQYF. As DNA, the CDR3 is TGTGCCAGCGGCAGGGGGCGATGGGTGGAAGAGACCCAGTACTTC.